Listed here is a single T cell receptor (beta chain). Antigen unknown. The sample originates from a study of graft-versus-host responses after intestinal transplantation. Study as a whole: Multivisceral, liver-intestinal, or isolated intestinal transplants were performed in recipients. Tacrolimus and steroids were given for two to four years to all recipients after anti-thymocyte globulin induction. Findings and caveats of the study: Early post-transplant falls in HvG clones accompanied the peak levels of circulating GvH clones. Investigators detected GvH clones in recipient marrow, with some emerging earlier in ileum or blood.

The CDR3 is made up of 14 amino acids. Deletions cut 4 bases from V and 3 bases from J, with 10 bases between. Germline-derived CDR1 and CDR2 are SEHNR and FQNEAQ (reference sequence). Clones were read by immunoSEQ multiplex PCR, and TCRdb kept only the in-frame ones, dropping some. This sample has more than 95,000 clones, with approximately 93% found just once. The sample in question was unstimulated CD8+ T cells sorted from spleen or lymph node cells, obtained before intestinal transplant. The receptor's source is a human donor who received an intestinal transplant. The chain has TRBV7-9 and TRBJ2-1; D is possibly TRBD1 (6 bases). Written as DNA, the CDR3 is TGTGCCAGCAGCTCTGACAGGTACTACAATGAGCAGTTCTTC. Its protein product is CASSSDRYYNEQFF.